A single sample gave rise to the 20 T cell receptor beta chains below, sequenced in a study of T cells in Graves' hyperthyroidism and ophthalmopathy. Amplification of TCR beta CDR3 regions used RNA as the template. Primed by the HTBI set, a first-round RT-PCR was run on the TCR CDR3. TCRdb redid the calling of the multiplex PCR reads with MiXCR, one entry per CDR3 protein. The data show about 300,000 distinct CDR3 sequences, roughly 13% seen once. Input material: blood. These receptors all come from a woman in her 40s with Graves' hyperthyroidism.

In its sample, this clonotype was seen a few times. Since a much larger clone is just one base distant, this may be a read error. The rearrangement joins TRBV24-1 to TRBJ1-2, with D tentatively TRBD1 (5 bases). Deletions cut 4 bases from V and 4 bases from J, with 12 bases between. CDR1 and CDR2 (germline): KGHDR, SFDVKD. This CDR3 is built from 14 residues. DNA of the CDR3: TGTGCCACCAGTGAGATAAGGGACGGCTATGGCTACACCTTC. Amino acids: CATSEIRDGYGYTF.

This sequence joins TRBV5-5 and TRBJ1-6; D remains ambiguous. The CDR3 covers 15 residues. CDR1 SGHKS and CDR2 YYEKEE come from the germline V gene (reference sequence). V lost 0 bases and J 7 bases, leaving 11 bases between the germline ends. This CDR3 reads CASSLETFGNSPLHF. The DNA for the CDR3 is TGTGCCAGCAGCTTGGAGACCTTCGGGAATTCACCCCTCCACTTT. Supplemented by reference TRBV5-5 and TRBJ1-6, the full variable domain reads DAGVTQSPTHLIKTRGQQVTLRCSPISGHKSVSWYQQVLGQGPQFIFQYYEKEERGRGNFPDRFSARQFPNYSSELNVNALLLGDSALYLCASSLETFGNSPLHFGNGTRLTVT.

This clonotype was counted many times. This chain uses TRBV27 with TRBJ1-2, with unresolved D. The CDR3 extends over 13 amino acids. Deletions cut 0 bases from V and 8 bases from J, with 10 bases between. Per the germline V gene, CDR1 is MNHEY and CDR2 is SMNVEV (reference sequence). In DNA form, the CDR3 reads TGTGCCAGCAGTTTATCCCACGGAGGAGGCTACACCTTC. Amino acid sequence: CASSLSHGGGYTF.

This clonotype was picked up many times. V and J are TRBV29-1 and TRBJ2-3; D remains ambiguous. Per germline, CDR1 SQVTM and CDR2 ANQGSEA. The CDR3 runs 14 residues. Trimming left V 4 bases short and J 3 bases short, with 14 bases between. The DNA for the CDR3 is TGCAGCGTTGTCCTACTCTCGGGTACAGATACGCAGTATTTT. This codes for CSVVLLSGTDTQYF.

This clonotype came up many times. This chain joins TRBV7-2 and TRBJ2-7; 8 nucleotides agree with TRBD1. Trimming took 2 bases from V and 1 from J; bases not matched to a gene: 4. The CDR3 consists of 15 residues. CDR1 and CDR2 (germline): SGHTA, FQGNSA. The CDR3 here is CASSLQGALSYEQYF. The CDR3 DNA reads TGTGCCAGCAGCTTACAGGGGGCCCTATCCTACGAGCAGTACTTC.

This clonotype was picked up many times. The rearrangement links TRBV28 to TRBJ2-4; 8 nucleotides line up with TRBD1. This CDR3 has 14 amino acids. Germline V gives CDR1 MDHEN, CDR2 SYDVKM. V shed 6 bases, J shed 9 bases, and the junction held 10 bases outside the gene matches. The CDR3 DNA reads as TGTGCCAGCAGCCTGGGGCAGGGGGCCAGCATTCAGTACTTC. It specifies CASSLGQGASIQYF.

The CDR3 DNA reads TGCAGTGCTACTCCGGGACAGGGGGCATATTCACCCCTCCACTTT. This gives the protein CSATPGQGAYSPLHF. The chain joins TRBV20-1 to TRBJ1-6; 12 nucleotides line up with TRBD1. CDR1 is DFQATT and CDR2 is SNEGSKA in the germline V gene (reference sequence). This CDR3 is 15 amino acids long. V shed 4 bases and J 8 bases; nucleotides not matched to a gene: 6.

The gene calls are TRBV20-1 and TRBJ2-1, with 11 positions matching TRBD2. Trimming at V came to 8 bases and at J to 5 bases, leaving 17 bases not matched to a gene. Per germline, CDR1 DFQATT and CDR2 SNEGSKA (reference sequence). The CDR3 loop spans 17 amino acids. The CDR3 is CSTRAPLGTSGNNEQFF. The DNA for the CDR3 is TGCAGTACTCGGGCACCACTTGGGACTAGCGGCAACAATGAGCAGTTCTTC.

This clonotype was seen ten or more times. The chain employs TRBV10-1 and TRBJ1-6; D gene ambiguous. The V gene's germline CDR1 is WNHNN and CDR2 SYGVQD (reference sequence). This CDR3 has 13 amino acids. V lost 8 bases and J lost 5, with 10 bases in between. Written as DNA, the CDR3 is TGCGCCAGCTCAATGAGCCATAATTCACCCCTCCACTTT. It encodes CASSMSHNSPLHF.

In this sample, this clonotype turned up many times. The V gene is TRBV11-3, the J gene TRBJ2-1, with D maybe TRBD2 (7 bases). Germline V gene lookup returns CDR1 SGHNT and CDR2 YENEEA. V was shortened by 5 bases and J by 4 bases, with 12 bases between the two germline ends. The CDR3 is made up of 14 amino acids. The CDR3 loop reads CASSPAGAYNEQFF. As DNA, the CDR3 is TGTGCCAGCAGCCCGGCGGGGGCGTACAATGAGCAGTTCTTC.

This clonotype came up many times. The rearrangement links TRBV24-1 to TRBJ2-1; D possibly uses TRBD1 or TRBD2 (5 bases each). CDR1 and CDR2 (germline): KGHDR, SFDVKD. V gave up 3 bases and J gave up 4 bases, with 15 bases separating them. This CDR3 is built from 16 residues. CDR3 protein: CATSDAPGTRYNEQFF. CDR3 sequence (DNA): TGTGCCACCAGTGATGCTCCGGGGACCCGGTACAATGAGCAGTTCTTC.

The CDR3, as DNA: TGTGCCAGCAGACAGACCCGTGGGACAGGGGTCTCCGAGCAGTACTTC. Translated, it gives CASRQTRGTGVSEQYF. This rearrangement joins TRBV28 to TRBJ2-7, with 10 bases matching TRBD1. This CDR3 spans 16 amino acids. Germline-derived CDR1 and CDR2 are MDHEN and SYDVKM. V dropped 6 bases and J dropped 6; count of bases not matched to a gene: 14.

The table lists this clonotype with many counts. The V gene is TRBV29-1, the J gene TRBJ2-5, with 8 bases lining up with TRBD2. The CDR3 extends over 12 amino acids. Germline CDR1 is SQVTM and CDR2 is ANQGSEA. V lost 4 bases to trimming and J lost 3 bases; unmatched junction nucleotides: 1. The CDR3 protein is CSVAAGEETQYF. CDR3 coding DNA: TGCAGCGTTGCAGCGGGAGAAGAGACCCAGTACTTC.

This clonotype was detected ten times or more. The chain links TRBV28 to TRBJ1-2; D may be TRBD1 (5 bases). The V end was cut by 6 bases, the J end by 3 bases, with 14 bases between. The CDR3 runs to 14 residues. Germline lookup yields CDR1 MDHEN and CDR2 SYDVKM. This chain's CDR3 is CASSPGRQYYGYTF. DNA for the CDR3: TGTGCCAGCAGCCCAGGGCGGCAGTACTATGGCTACACCTTC.

In this sample, this clonotype turned up many times. This sequence joins TRBV5-5 and TRBJ2-5; D may be TRBD1 (5 bases). Germline CDR1 SGHKS, CDR2 YYEKEE (reference sequence). This CDR3 region has 14 residues. V lost 0 bases, J lost 5 bases, and 11 bases lay in between. CDR3 sequence reads: CASSLEGMRETQYF. The CDR3 coding sequence is TGTGCCAGCAGCTTGGAGGGGATGCGGGAGACCCAGTACTTC.

The V and J genes are TRBV11-3 and TRBJ2-2; D unclear. The CDR3 is 16 amino acids. Germline V gene lookup returns CDR1 SGHNT and CDR2 YENEEA. The V and J ends lost 5 bases and 4 bases respectively, with 17 bases between them. The CDR3 is CASSPPWAHGTGELFF. The CDR3 DNA sequence: TGTGCCAGCAGCCCCCCCTGGGCGCACGGCACCGGGGAGCTGTTTTTT.

This clonotype was observed once. A read error may account for a junction end that differs from germline. The CDR3 nucleotides are TGTGCCTGCAGCCCGGGTGGGGGACAAGAGACCCAGTACTTC. Translating it yields CACSPGGGQETQYF. This sequence joins TRBV11-3 and TRBJ2-5; either TRBD1 or TRBD2 may supply D (5 bases each). This CDR3 spans 14 amino acids. The germline V gene encodes CDR1 SGHNT and CDR2 YENEEA. The whole variable domain, filled in from reference TRBV11-3 and TRBJ2-5, reads EAGVVQSPRYKIIEKKQPVAFWCNPISGHNTLYWYLQNLGQGPELLIRYENEEAVDDSQLPKDRFSAERLKGVDSTLKIQPAELGDSAVYLCACSPGGGQETQYFGPGTRLLVL.

This clonotype was seen many times. The chain carries TRBV12-3 or TRBV12-4 and TRBJ2-5, with TRBD1 as a possible D gene (5 bases). This CDR3 contains 14 residues. Trimming stripped 5 bases from V and 4 bases from J, with 14 bases between. CDR3 protein: CASSIRQPRETQYF. CDR3 bases: TGTGCCAGCAGTATCCGACAGCCACGAGAGACCCAGTACTTC.

This clonotype was seen repeatedly, ten times or more. J is TRBJ1-5 and V is TRBV28; D call uncertain. Germline assignment: CDR1 MDHEN and CDR2 SYDVKM. Trimming took 6 bases from V and 6 from J, leaving 21 bases between them. The CDR3 runs 16 residues. This chain's CDR3 is CASRENEASAGQPQHF. The CDR3 DNA sequence: TGTGCCAGCAGGGAAAATGAGGCGTCAGCTGGTCAGCCCCAGCATTTT.

This clonotype was counted many times. The chain links TRBV6-6 to TRBJ1-6, with TRBD1 identical over 7 bases. Per germline, CDR1 MNHNY and CDR2 SVGAGI (reference sequence). With 0 bases clipped from V and 3 bases from J, the junction kept 5 bases outside the gene matches. The CDR3 has 17 amino acids. DNA of the CDR3: TGTGCCAGCAGTTACTCGGAGGGGGCCTACTATAATTCACCCCTCCACTTT. Its translation is CASSYSEGAYYNSPLHF.